Below are 13 T cell receptor beta chains sequenced from a single sample in a study of blood T cell repertoires in COVID-19. Assay used: immunoSEQ multiplex PCR; TCRdb lists only in-frame clones, some missing. The sample includes fewer than 450,000 clones, approximately 88% of them seen just once. Source material: PBMCs or T cells enriched from blood (not recorded which). The receptor set was obtained from a woman in her 40s with acute COVID-19.

A single count supports this clone. The chain is built from TRBV7-9 and TRBJ1-1, with 9 positions matching TRBD1. The CDR3 loop spans 15 amino acids. Per germline, CDR1 SEHNR and CDR2 FQNEAQ (reference sequence). Trimming at V came to 5 bases and at J to 1 base, leaving 5 bases not matched to a gene. CDR3 protein: CASSPRDRENTEAFF. The CDR3 DNA follows: TGTGCCAGCAGCCCCCGGGACAGGGAGAACACTGAAGCTTTCTTT.

This clone has only one observation. The chain has TRBV9 and TRBJ1-4; TRBD1 matches at 9 bases. The germline V gene encodes CDR1 SGDLS and CDR2 YYNGEE. The CDR3 extends over 15 amino acids. Losses at the gene ends were 4 bases for V and 6 bases for J; bases not matched to a gene: 7. The CDR3 loop reads CASSPEQGAHEKLFF. DNA for the CDR3: TGTGCCAGCAGCCCTGAACAGGGGGCGCATGAAAAACTGTTTTTT. Full variable domain (missing parts from reference TRBV9 and TRBJ1-4): DSGVTQTPKHLITATGQRVTLRCSPRSGDLSVYWYQQSLDQGLQFLIQYYNGEERAKGNILERFSAQQFPDLHSELNLSSLELGDSALYFCASSPEQGAHEKLFFGSGTQLSVL.

This clone was detected only a few times. The chain combines TRBV2 with TRBJ1-3; D unclear. Germline V gene lookup returns CDR1 SNHLY and CDR2 FYNNEI. The CDR3 contains 15 residues. V lost 3 bases and J lost 4, with 13 bases in between. CDR3 nucleotides: TGTGCCAGCAGTGATAGGTGGACTCCGGGAAACACCATATATTTT. Its translation: CASSDRWTPGNTIYF. Drawing the rest from reference TRBV2 and TRBJ1-3, the complete variable domain is EPEVTQTPSHQVTQMGQEVILRCVPISNHLYFYWYRQILGQKVEFLVSFYNNEISEKSEIFDDQFSVERPDGSNFTLKIRSTKLEDSAMYFCASSDRWTPGNTIYFGEGSWLTVV.

This clone has a single count. The V gene is TRBV5-4, the J gene TRBJ2-5; 8 nucleotides align to TRBD2. This CDR3 is 15 amino acids long. After removal of 6 bases from V and 5 bases from J, the junction contained 12 bases not matched to a gene. Germline CDR1 SGHNT, CDR2 YYREEE (reference sequence). CDR3 sequence (DNA): TGTGCCAGCAAAAGAATAGGGGGACTAGAGGAGACCCAGTACTTC. This encodes CASKRIGGLEETQYF.

This chain links TRBV2 with TRBJ2-7; 7 nucleotides match TRBD1. Looked up from germline, CDR1 is SNHLY and CDR2 is FYNNEI. Losses at the gene ends were 7 bases for V and 3 bases for J; bases not matched to a gene: 18. The CDR3 sequence is 17 residues long. CDR3 residues: CASKAPTGQEQNYEQYF. The CDR3 DNA sequence: TGTGCCAGCAAGGCCCCTACCGGACAGGAACAAAACTACGAGCAGTACTTC. Full variable domain (rest looked up from reference TRBV2 and TRBJ2-7): EPEVTQTPSHQVTQMGQEVILRCVPISNHLYFYWYRQILGQKVEFLVSFYNNEISEKSEIFDDQFSVERPDGSNFTLKIRSTKLEDSAMYFCASKAPTGQEQNYEQYFGPGTRLTVT.

The chain recombines TRBV7-9 with TRBJ2-7; D is unclear. Trimming stripped 4 bases from V and 1 base from J, with 14 bases between. The CDR3 loop spans 15 amino acids. Germline V gene sequence: CDR1 SEHNR, CDR2 FQNEAQ (reference sequence). The CDR3 spells CASSSGYTRSYEQYF. CDR3 nucleotide sequence: TGTGCCAGCAGCTCCGGGTATACGCGGTCCTACGAGCAGTACTTC.

With regard to this clone: A junction end diverges from the germline sequence, so it may reflect a read error. The chain couples TRBV6-5 to TRBJ2-2; TRBD2 matches at 11 bases. Germline V gene sequence: CDR1 MNHEY, CDR2 SVGAGI. There are 13 residues in the CDR3. CDR3 protein: CASSPGVAGGWIF. In DNA, the CDR3 is TGTGCCAGCAGCCCCGGGGTAGCGGGGGGGTGGATTTTT.

The genes are TRBV18 and TRBJ1-1; maybe TRBD1 (5 bases). The ends were cut back, 5 bases at V and 1 base at J, with 11 bases in the middle. CDR1 is KGHSH, CDR2 LQKENI, per germline. The CDR3 length is 14 residues. CDR3 sequence reads: CASSIGGRNTEAFF. In nucleotides, the CDR3 is TGTGCCAGCTCAATCGGGGGGAGGAACACTGAAGCTTTCTTT.

V usage is TRBV12-5 and J usage is TRBJ1-5; D possibly corresponds to TRBD1 (5 bases). The germline V gene has CDR1 LGHNT and CDR2 FRNRAP. Trimming took off 5 bases at V and 10 bases at J, with 27 bases between the two ends. This CDR3 is built from 17 residues. Written as DNA, the CDR3 is TGTGCTAGTGGTCACATACAGGCCGCCGGTTTCATCGGTCCCCAGCATTTT. Protein: CASGHIQAAGFIGPQHF. Filled out from reference TRBV12-5 and TRBJ1-5, the complete variable domain reads DARVTQTPRHKVTEMGQEVTMRCQPILGHNTVFWYRQTMMQGLELLAYFRNRAPLDDSGMPKDRFSAEMPDATLATLKIQPSEPRDSAVYFCASGHIQAAGFIGPQHFGDGTRLSIL.

V usage is TRBV7-6 and J usage is TRBJ2-7; 12 bases align to TRBD2. The CDR3 is 16 amino acids. Germline loops: CDR1 SGHVS, CDR2 FNYEAQ. V lost 5 bases, J lost 1 base, and 6 bases stayed unmatched. The CDR3 spells CASSPLAGGPSYEQYF. CDR3 DNA sequence: TGTGCCAGCAGCCCGCTAGCGGGGGGGCCGTCCTACGAGCAGTACTTC.

The table lists this clone with a count of one. The chain recombines TRBV6-5 with TRBJ2-3; 7 bases agree with TRBD2. There are 13 residues in the CDR3. J gave up 8 bases and V 2 bases, and 4 bases lay outside the gene matches. The germline V gene has CDR1 MNHEY and CDR2 SVGAGI. DNA of the CDR3: TGTGCCAGCAGTTACCGAGGGGAGGGTACGCAGTATTTT. This sequence encodes CASSYRGEGTQYF.

The chain is built from TRBV6-2 or TRBV6-3 and TRBJ2-7; 8 bases are a match to TRBD1. CDR3 length: 15 residues. CDR1 and CDR2 from the germline V gene are MNHEY and SVGEGT. V lost 1 base, J lost 2 bases, and 4 bases stayed unmatched. For the CDR3, the DNA is TGTGCCAGCAGTTACTTAGGACAGGGCGCCTACGAGCAGTACTTC. This gives the protein CASSYLGQGAYEQYF.

The chain joins TRBV30 to TRBJ2-3; a weak D match, TRBD2 (6 bases). Germline V CDR1 and CDR2: GTSNPN, SVGIG (reference sequence). There are 13 residues in the CDR3. Between the trimmed V and J ends, which lost 4 bases and 1 base, there was a span of 9 bases. The CDR3 bases are TGTGCCTGGACCCCGGGGGGCACAGATACGCAGTATTTT. Translated, it gives CAWTPGGTDTQYF.